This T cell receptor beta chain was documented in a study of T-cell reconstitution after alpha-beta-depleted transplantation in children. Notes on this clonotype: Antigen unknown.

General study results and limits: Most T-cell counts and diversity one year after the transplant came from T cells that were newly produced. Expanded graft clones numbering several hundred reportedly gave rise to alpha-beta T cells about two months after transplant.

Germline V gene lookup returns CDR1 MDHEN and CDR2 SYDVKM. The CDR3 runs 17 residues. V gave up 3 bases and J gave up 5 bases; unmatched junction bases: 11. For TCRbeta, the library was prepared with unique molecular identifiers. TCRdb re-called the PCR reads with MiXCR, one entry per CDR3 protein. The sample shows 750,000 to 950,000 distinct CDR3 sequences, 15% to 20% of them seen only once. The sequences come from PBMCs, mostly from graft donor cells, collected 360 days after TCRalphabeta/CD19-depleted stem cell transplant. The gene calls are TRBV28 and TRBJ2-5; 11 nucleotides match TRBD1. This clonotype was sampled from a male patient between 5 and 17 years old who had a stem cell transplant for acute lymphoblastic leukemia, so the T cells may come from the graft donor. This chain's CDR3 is CASSFDEDRGRVETQYF. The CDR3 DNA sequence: TGTGCCAGCAGTTTTGATGAGGACAGGGGGCGCGTTGAGACCCAGTACTTC.